This T cell receptor beta chain emerged from a study of OX40 agonist ivuxolimab in advanced cancers. Study context: Administration of intravenous ivuxolimab to patients occurred every 2 weeks at 0.01 to 10 mg/kg.

Remarks on this clone: The antigen remains undetermined.

The protocol was immunoSEQ multiplex PCR, while the TCRdb copy is restricted to in-frame clones and leaves out a portion. The sample shows around 20,000 clones, 70% to 80% of them seen only once. The study, taken as a whole, reports: There was clonal expansion of CD4+ and CD8+ blood T cells by week 6 at 0.1 to 3.0 mg/kg.

The CDR3 is 16 amino acids. The germline V gene encodes CDR1 LGHNA and CDR2 YNFKEQ. The V end lost 1 base, the J end lost 5 bases, and 15 bases lay between the germline ends. The chain uses TRBV4-2 and TRBJ2-1; weak D call: TRBD2 (5 bases). This material consisted of CD4+ or CD8+ T cells sorted from blood, taken in a trial of the OX40 agonist ivuxolimab. This receptor was taken from an adult with an advanced solid tumor such as melanoma, head and neck, liver or kidney cancer. This CDR3 is CASSQGPSLGNNEQFF. The DNA of the CDR3 is TGTGCCAGCAGCCAAGGGCCCTCTCTCGGGAACAATGAGCAGTTCTTC.